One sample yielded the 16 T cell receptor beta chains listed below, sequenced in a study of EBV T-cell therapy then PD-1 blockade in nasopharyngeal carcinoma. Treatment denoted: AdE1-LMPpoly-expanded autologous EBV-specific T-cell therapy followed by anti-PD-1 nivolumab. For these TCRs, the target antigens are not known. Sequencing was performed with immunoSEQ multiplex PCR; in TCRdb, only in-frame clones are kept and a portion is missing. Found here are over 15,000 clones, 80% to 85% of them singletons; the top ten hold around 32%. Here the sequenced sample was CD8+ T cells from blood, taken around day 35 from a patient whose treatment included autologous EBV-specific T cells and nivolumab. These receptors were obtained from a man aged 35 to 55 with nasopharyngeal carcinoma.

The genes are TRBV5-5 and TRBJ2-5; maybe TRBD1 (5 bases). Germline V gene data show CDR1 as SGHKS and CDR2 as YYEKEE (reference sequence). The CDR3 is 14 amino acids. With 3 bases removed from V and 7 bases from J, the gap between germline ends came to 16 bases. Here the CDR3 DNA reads TGTGCCAGCAGCTCAAAGACAGTAACAAGGACCCAGTACTTC. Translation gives CASSSKTVTRTQYF.

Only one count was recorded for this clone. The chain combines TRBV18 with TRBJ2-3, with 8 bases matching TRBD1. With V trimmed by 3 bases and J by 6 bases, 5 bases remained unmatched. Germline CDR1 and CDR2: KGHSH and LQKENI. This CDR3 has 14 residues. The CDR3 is CASSPGRGPDTQYF. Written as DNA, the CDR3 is TGTGCCAGCTCACCGGGCAGGGGGCCCGATACGCAGTATTTT. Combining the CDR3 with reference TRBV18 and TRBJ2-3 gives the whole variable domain NAGVMQNPRHLVRRRGQEARLRCSPMKGHSHVYWYRQLPEEGLKFMVYLQKENIIDESGMPKERFSAEFPKEGPSILRIQQVVRGDSAAYFCASSPGRGPDTQYFGPGTRLTVL.

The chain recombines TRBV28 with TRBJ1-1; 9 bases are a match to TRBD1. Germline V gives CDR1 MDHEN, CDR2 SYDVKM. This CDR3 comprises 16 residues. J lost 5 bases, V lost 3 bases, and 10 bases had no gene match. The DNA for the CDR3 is TGTGCCAGCAGTTTTTTAACCGGACAGGGGTTAACTGAAGCTTTCTTT. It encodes CASSFLTGQGLTEAFF.

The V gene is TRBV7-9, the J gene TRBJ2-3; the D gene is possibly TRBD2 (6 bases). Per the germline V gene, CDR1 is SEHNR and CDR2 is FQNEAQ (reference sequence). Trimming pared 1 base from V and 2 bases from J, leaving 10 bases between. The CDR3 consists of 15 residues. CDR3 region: CASSLDGGSTDTQYF. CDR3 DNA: TGTGCCAGCAGCTTAGATGGGGGGTCCACAGATACGCAGTATTTT. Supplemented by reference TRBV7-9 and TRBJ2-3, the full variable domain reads DTGVSQNPRHKITKRGQNVTFRCDPISEHNRLYWYRQTLGQGPEFLTYFQNEAQLEKSRLLSDRFSAERPKGSFSTLEIQRTEQGDSAMYLCASSLDGGSTDTQYFGPGTRLTVL.

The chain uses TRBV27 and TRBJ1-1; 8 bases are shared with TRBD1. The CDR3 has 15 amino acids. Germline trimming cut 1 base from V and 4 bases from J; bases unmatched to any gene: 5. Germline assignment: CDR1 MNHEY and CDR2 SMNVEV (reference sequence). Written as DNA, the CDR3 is TGTGCCAGCAGTTTATATGACAGGGGCACCACTGAAGCTTTCTTT. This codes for CASSLYDRGTTEAFF.

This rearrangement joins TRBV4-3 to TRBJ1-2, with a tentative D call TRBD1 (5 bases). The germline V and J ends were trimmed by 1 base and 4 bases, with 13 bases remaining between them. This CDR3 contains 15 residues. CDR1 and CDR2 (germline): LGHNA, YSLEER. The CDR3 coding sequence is TGCGCCAGCAGCCAAGTGGAAGGGGCTGGCTATGGCTACACCTTC. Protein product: CASSQVEGAGYGYTF.

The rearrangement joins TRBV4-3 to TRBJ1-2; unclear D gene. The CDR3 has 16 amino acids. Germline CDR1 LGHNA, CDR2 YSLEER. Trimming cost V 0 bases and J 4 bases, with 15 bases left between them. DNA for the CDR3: TGCGCCAGCAGCCAAGATCACACCACTTCAGGCTATGGCTACACCTTC. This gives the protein CASSQDHTTSGYGYTF.

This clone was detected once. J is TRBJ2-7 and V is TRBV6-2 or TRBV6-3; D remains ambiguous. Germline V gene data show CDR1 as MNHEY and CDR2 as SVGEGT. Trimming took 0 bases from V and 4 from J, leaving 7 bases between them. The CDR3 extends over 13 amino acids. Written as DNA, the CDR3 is TGTGCCAGCAGTTACTCGAAGGTATACGAGCAGTACTTC. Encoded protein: CASSYSKVYEQYF.

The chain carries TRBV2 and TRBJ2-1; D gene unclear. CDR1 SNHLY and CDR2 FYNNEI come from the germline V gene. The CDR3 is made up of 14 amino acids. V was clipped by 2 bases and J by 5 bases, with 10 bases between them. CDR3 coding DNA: TGTGCCAGCAGTGAACTTGGTCCGCACAATGAGCAGTTCTTC. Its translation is CASSELGPHNEQFF.

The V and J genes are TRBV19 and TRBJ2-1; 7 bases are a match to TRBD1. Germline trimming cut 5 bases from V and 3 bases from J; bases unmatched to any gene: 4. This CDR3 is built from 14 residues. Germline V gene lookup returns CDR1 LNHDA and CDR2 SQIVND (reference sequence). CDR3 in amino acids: CASSVDRDYNEQFF. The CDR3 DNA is TGTGCCAGTAGTGTCGACAGGGACTACAATGAGCAGTTCTTC. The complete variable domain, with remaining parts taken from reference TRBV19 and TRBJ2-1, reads DGGITQSPKYLFRKEGQNVTLSCEQNLNHDAMYWYRQDPGQGLRLIYYSQIVNDFQKGDIAEGYSVSREKKESFPLTVTSAQKNPTAFYLCASSVDRDYNEQFFGPGTRLTVL.

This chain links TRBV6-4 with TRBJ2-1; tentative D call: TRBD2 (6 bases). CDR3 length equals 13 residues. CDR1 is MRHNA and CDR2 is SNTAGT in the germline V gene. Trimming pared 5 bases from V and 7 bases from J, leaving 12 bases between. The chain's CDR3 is CASSLDRGNEQFF. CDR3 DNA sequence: TGTGCCAGCAGTTTGGATCGGGGGAATGAGCAGTTCTTC.

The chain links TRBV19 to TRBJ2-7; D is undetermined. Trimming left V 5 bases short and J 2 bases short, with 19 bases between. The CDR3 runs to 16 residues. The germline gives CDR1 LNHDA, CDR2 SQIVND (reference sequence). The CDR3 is CASSPGRRKNPYEQYF. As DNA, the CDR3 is TGTGCCAGTAGTCCCGGACGGAGAAAGAACCCCTACGAGCAGTACTTC.

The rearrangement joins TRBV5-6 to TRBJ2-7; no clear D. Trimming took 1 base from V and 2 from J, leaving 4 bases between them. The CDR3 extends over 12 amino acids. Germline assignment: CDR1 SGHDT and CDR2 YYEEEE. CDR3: CASSLRPYEQYF. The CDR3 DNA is TGTGCCAGCAGCTTGAGGCCCTACGAGCAGTACTTC.

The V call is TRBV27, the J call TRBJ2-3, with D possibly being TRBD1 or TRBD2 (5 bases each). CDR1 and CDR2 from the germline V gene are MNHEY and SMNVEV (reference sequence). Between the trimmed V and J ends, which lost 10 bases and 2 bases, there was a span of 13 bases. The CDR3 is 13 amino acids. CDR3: CATYPGPTDTQYF. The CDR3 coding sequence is TGTGCCACATACCCGGGGCCCACAGATACGCAGTATTTT.

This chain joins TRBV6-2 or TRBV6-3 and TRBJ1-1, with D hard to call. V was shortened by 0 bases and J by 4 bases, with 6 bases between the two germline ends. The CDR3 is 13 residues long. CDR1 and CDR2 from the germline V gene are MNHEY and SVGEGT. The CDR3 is CASSYSESTEAFF. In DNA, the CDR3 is TGTGCCAGCAGTTACTCGGAGTCCACTGAAGCTTTCTTT.

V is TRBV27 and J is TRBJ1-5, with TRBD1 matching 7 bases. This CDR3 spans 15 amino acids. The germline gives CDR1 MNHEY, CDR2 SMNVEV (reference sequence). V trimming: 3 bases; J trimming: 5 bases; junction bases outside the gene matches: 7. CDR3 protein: CASSLTGYRDQPQHF. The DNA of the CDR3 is TGTGCCAGCAGTTTGACAGGGTATAGGGATCAGCCCCAGCATTTT.